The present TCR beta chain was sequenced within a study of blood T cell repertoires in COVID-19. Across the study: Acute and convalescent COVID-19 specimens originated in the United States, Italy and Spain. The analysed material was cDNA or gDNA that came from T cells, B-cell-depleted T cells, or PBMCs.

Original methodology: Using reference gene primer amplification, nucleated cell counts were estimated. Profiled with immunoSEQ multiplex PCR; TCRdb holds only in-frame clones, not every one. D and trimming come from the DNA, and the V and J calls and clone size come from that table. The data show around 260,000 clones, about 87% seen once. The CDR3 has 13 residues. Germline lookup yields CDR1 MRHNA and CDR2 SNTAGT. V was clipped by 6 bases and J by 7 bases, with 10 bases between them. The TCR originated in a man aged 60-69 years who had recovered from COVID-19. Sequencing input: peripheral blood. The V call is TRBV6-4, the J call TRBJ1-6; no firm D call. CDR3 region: CASSLNMNSPLHF. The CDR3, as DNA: TGTGCCAGCAGCCTTAACATGAATTCACCCCTCCACTTT.